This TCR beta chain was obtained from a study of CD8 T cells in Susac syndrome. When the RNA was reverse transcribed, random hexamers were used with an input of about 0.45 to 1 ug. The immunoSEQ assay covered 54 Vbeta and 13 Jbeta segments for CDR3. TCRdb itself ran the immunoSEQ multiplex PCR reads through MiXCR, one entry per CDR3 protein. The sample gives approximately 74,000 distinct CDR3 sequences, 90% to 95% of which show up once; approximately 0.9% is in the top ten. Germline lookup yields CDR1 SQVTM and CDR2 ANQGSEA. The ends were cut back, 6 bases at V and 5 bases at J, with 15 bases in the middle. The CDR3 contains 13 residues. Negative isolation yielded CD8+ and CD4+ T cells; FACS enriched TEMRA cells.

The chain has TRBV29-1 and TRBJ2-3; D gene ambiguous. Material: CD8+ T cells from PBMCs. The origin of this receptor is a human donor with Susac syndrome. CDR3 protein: CSVPEAREDTQYF. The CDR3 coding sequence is TGCAGCGTCCCTGAGGCGCGAGAAGATACGCAGTATTTT.